The following is a T cell receptor beta chain sequence with its context. The V gene end was trimmed by 9 bases and the J gene end by 3 bases; junction bases not matched to a gene: 5. This CDR3 region has 13 residues. Germline values: CDR1 KGHDR, CDR2 SFDVKD. These data are taken from a study of blood T cell repertoires in COVID-19. For the study at large: Samples came from the United States, Italy and Spain, spanning acute and convalescent COVID-19. Nucleic acid was either cDNA or gDNA, and it came from T cells, B-cell-depleted T cells, or PBMCs.

Per the authors' pipeline: Researchers report that nucleated cell counts were estimated from reference gene primer amplification. Profiled with immunoSEQ multiplex PCR; TCRdb holds only in-frame clones, not every one. Clone size and V and J calls were adopted from that table, with D and trimming inferred from the DNA. The sample carries around 140,000 clones, 80% to 85% recorded once. This sequence was found in a woman in her sixties or seventies with active or convalescent COVID-19. The sequenced material came from peripheral blood. The chain carries TRBV24-1 and TRBJ2-7, with 9 bases that match TRBD2. Here the CDR3 DNA reads TGTGCCACCGAGACTAGCGGAGACTACGAGCAGTACTTC. Encoded protein: CATETSGDYEQYF.